This T cell receptor beta chain was retrieved from a study of control samples from healthy donors and cancer patients. The length of the CDR3 is 13 residues. The V segment lost 6 bases and the J segment 10 bases; nucleotides outside the gene matches: 11. The germline gives CDR1 SNHLY, CDR2 FYNNEI. Profiled with immunoSEQ multiplex PCR; TCRdb holds only in-frame clones, not every one. In the table there are about 150,000 clones, approximately 94% of which are singletons. The specimen sequenced was blood. The TCR sequence derives from a man aged 40-50 years in good health. This sequence joins TRBV2 and TRBJ1-2; 7 nucleotides align to TRBD1. CDR3 loop: CASSGDRREPYTF. In nucleotides, the CDR3 is TGTGCCAGCAGCGGGGACAGACGAGAACCCTACACCTTC.